This T cell receptor beta chain was sequenced in a study of T cells in localized non-small cell lung cancer (dated by TCRdb to the early 2020s). With regard to the full study: The study analyzed T cell repertoires of around 250 early-stage NSCLC patients, comparing tumors and uninvolved tumor-adjacent lungs. All 220 or so NSCLC patients in the cohort were treatment-naive and had localized lung tumors that were resected. NSCLC patients had a mean age of roughly 64 years, and around 130 were male and about a hundred female.

With regard to this clone: Its antigen has not been determined. No much larger clone exists at a distance of one base, and base qualities are not known.

TCR beta CDR3 regions were sequenced from DNA using the immunoSEQ Assay. Under the source paper's analysis protocol: To compute T cell density, TCR beta template counts were normalized to usable DNA, which was estimated by amplifying housekeeping genes. Richness was estimated with the preseqR package, extrapolating to 400,000 templates for PBMC samples and 120,000 templates for tissue samples. Clonality was calculated as one minus Pielou's evenness. To identify tissue-enriched TCRs, differential abundance testing was run on productive amino-acid clonotypes with a minimum total count of 5 and an alpha of 0.1. The Jaccard Index and the Morisita Overlap Index were used to measure how much the repertoires overlapped between compartments. GLIPH grouped TCR beta CDR3s together with public tetramer-defined viral CDR3s, and a viral motif had to include at least three viral sequences and show V-gene enrichment. Not all clones reach the TCRdb copy of this immuneACCESS table, which keeps in-frame sequences only. Checked studies attribute under half of the gap to unresolved V genes and leave the rest unexplained. From that table come the V and J calls and clone size; the DNA was used to work out D and trimming. The sample table lists about 15,000 clones, roughly 85% of them with a count of one. The top ten clones comprise approximately 4% of the sample.

Results and caveats for the whole study, not just this receptor: A median of about 50 of the top 100 tumor clones turned up in the paired uninvolved adjacent lung, and 25 to 35 of those clones also ranked among the top 100 of that same adjacent lung. Higher blood T cell density associated with longer overall survival, while higher adjacent-lung clonality associated with shorter survival. Because of the exploratory design, TCR variables were selected using unadjusted p-values without false-discovery rate correction. Multi-region tumor sequencing was not performed, so intratumor heterogeneity could not be excluded. Uninvolved tumor-adjacent lung showed the highest T cell clonality, higher than tumor, which suggests more focused antigenic responses in the uninvolved tumor-adjacent lung.

At diagnosis, peripheral blood, uninvolved tumor-adjacent lung and tumor were collected and were preserved as a mix of fresh-frozen and FFPE material. For TCR repertoire profiling, blood samples were analyzed as peripheral blood mononuclear cells. CDR1 and CDR2 are read off the germline V gene (reference sequence) as MNHEY and SMNVEV. V loses 3 bases at its end and J loses 0 bases; junction bases beyond the gene matches: 5. The CDR3 has 15 amino acids, counting the end cysteine and phenylalanine. The only DNA kept is the CDR3, 45 bases in frame from the first base. The clonotype comes from a woman aged 35 to 75 with stage I lung adenocarcinoma. The rearrangement joined TRBV27 to TRBJ2-7, and 7 bases in between align with TRBD1. Sequencing used peripheral blood, obtained before any cancer treatment. The sequenced DNA is TGTGCCAGCAGTTTCCTCGGGGACAGCTCCTACGAGCAGTACTTC. Its amino acids are CASSFLGDSSYEQYF.